This TCR beta chain was documented in a study of T cells in Graves' hyperthyroidism and ophthalmopathy. This clonotype was detected ten times or more. As yet, its antigen is unknown. Overall study findings and caveats: Using 13 V-J features, a model discriminated ophthalmopathy from stable hyperthyroidism.

Any patient presenting with uncontrolled infection, other autoimmune disease, pregnancy or lactation was left out. Fresh peripheral blood, approximately 9.7 ml, was the source of the PBMCs. CDR1 MDHEN and CDR2 SYDVKM come from the germline V gene. The V segment lost 5 bases and the J segment 7 bases; nucleotides outside the gene matches: 12. The CDR3 extends over 17 amino acids. Amplified TCR beta CDR3 regions derived from RNA transcripts. First-round RT-PCR targeting the TCR CDR3 was performed with the HTBI primer set. MiXCR, applied by TCRdb to the multiplex PCR reads, yields one record per CDR3 protein. The table includes about 700,000 distinct CDR3 sequences, 14% detected once.

The specimen was blood. The source of this sequence is a woman between 18 and 29 years old with Graves' hyperthyroidism. The genes are TRBV28 and TRBJ1-6, with 9 bases matching TRBD1. CDR3 sequence reads: CASSRPGTGPGNSPLHF. DNA of the CDR3: TGTGCCAGCAGTCGCCCCGGGACAGGGCCGGGAAATTCACCCCTCCACTTT.